This T cell receptor (beta chain) was retrieved from a study of shared clonotypes between healthy human individuals. CDR1 and CDR2 from the germline V gene are GTSNPN and SVGIG (reference sequence). V lost 1 base and J 3 bases, leaving 16 bases between the germline ends. The CDR3 is made up of 15 amino acids. This clone was seen once. Data came from immunoSEQ multiplex PCR; TCRdb stores just in-frame clones and leaves some out. Altogether roughly 450,000 clones are present, 79% being singletons, with the ten largest covering over 10%. The chain employs TRBV30 and TRBJ2-7; D possibly matches TRBD1 or TRBD2 (5 bases each). This sequence originates from a woman between 40 and 55 years old in good health. Some clones in this sample may be carry-over from other donors' samples. The sample comprised PBMCs. CDR3 coding DNA: TGTGCCTGGAGTGGGCAGGACCAGAGGGGCTACGAGCAGTACTTC. It is translated as CAWSGQDQRGYEQYF.